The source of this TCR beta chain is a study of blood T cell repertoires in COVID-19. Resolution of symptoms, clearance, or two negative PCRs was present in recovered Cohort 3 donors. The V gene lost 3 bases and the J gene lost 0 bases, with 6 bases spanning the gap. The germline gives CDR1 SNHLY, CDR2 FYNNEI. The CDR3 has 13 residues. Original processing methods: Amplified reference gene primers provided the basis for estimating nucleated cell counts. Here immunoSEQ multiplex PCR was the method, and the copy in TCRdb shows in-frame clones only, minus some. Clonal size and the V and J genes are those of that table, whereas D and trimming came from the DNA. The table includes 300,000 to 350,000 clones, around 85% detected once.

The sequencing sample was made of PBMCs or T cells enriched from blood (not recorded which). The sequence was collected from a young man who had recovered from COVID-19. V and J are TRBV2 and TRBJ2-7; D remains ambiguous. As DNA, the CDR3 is TGTGCCAGCAGTGAGAACAGCTCCTACGAGCAGTACTTC. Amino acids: CASSENSSYEQYF.